This TCR beta chain emerged from a study of cytomegalovirus exposure and HLA in healthy donors. As for the study in general: HLA-typed donors contributed some 77 million unique TCRs, which were held in an early data release.

A multiplex PCR was run with 60 Vbeta primers and 13 Jbeta primers. The method was immunoSEQ multiplex PCR; TCRdb's version includes in-frame clones alone and lacks a portion of them. The sample records approximately 100,000 clones, around 62% being singletons. This clone was observed a handful of times. Its cognate antigen is unknown. Findings and limits, study-wide: Listed as cytomegalovirus-associated were over 150 TCR beta chains. The study found most TCR sequences rare, yet found some public TCRs in many donors.

The V gene's germline CDR1 is GTSNPN and CDR2 SVGIG (reference sequence). The CDR3 has 14 residues. Trimming shortened V by 5 bases and J by 1 base, and 12 bases separated the two germline ends. J is TRBJ1-3 and V is TRBV30; D is undetermined. The specimen was PBMCs. This receptor was identified in a man between 25 and 39 years old in good health and CMV-seropositive. The CDR3 coding sequence is TGTGCCTGGGGCCGAACCTTTTCTGGAAACACCATATATTTT. Its protein is CAWGRTFSGNTIYF.